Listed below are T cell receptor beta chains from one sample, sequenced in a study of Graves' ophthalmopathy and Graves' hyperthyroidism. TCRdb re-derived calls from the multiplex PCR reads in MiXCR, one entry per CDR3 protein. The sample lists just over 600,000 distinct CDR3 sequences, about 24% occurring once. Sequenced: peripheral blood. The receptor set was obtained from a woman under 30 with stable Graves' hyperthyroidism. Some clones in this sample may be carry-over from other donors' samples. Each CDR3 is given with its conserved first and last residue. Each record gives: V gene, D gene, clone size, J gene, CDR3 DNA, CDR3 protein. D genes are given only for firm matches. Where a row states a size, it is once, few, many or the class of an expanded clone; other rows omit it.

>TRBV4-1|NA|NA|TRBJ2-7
TGCGCCAGCAGCCAAGCCCCGACAGGTTACGAGCAGTACTTC
CASSQAPTGYEQYF
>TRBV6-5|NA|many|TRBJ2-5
TGTGCCAGCAGTTACTCGGGGGGCTGGGAGACCCAGTACTTC
CASSYSGGWETQYF
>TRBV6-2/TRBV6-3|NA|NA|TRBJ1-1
TGTGCCAGCAGTTACCCTTCGTATAGGTCGAACACTGAAGCTTTCTTT
CASSYPSYRSNTEAFF
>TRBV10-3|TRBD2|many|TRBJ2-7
TGTGCCGCGGGGGCCTACGAGCAGTACTTC
CAAGAYEQYF
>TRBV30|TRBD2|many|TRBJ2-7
TGTGCCTGGAGTGTGGGGACTAGCAGCTACGAGCAGTACTTC
CAWSVGTSSYEQYF
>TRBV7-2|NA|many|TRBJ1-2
TGTGCCAGCAGCCCCACAGACTTTAACTATGGCTACACCTTC
CASSPTDFNYGYTF
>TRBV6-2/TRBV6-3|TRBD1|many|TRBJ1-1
TGTGCCAGCAGTTTCACAGGGGGCAAAATGAACACTGAAGCTTTCTTT
CASSFTGGKMNTEAFF
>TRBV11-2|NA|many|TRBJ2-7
TGTGCCAGCACGCGGGGCAACTACGAGCAGTACTTC
CASTRGNYEQYF
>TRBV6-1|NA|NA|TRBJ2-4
TGTGCCAGCGGTGTCTCAGGAAACATTAAGTACTTC
CASGVSGNIKYF
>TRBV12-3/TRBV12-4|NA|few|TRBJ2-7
TGTGCCAGCAGTTTAGCGCTAAGGGGACCAGGCTACGAGCAGTACTTC
CASSLALRGPGYEQYF
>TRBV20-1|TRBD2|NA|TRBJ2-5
TGCAGTGCTAAGGGACTAGCGGGAGGTTTCCAAGAGACCCAGTACTTC
CSAKGLAGGFQETQYF
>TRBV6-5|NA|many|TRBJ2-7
TGTGCCAGCAGTTGGGACCCTAGCTCCTACGAGCAGTACTTC
CASSWDPSSYEQYF
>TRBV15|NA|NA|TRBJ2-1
TGTGCCACCAGCAGAGATCAGATGAATGAGCAGTTCTTC
CATSRDQMNEQFF
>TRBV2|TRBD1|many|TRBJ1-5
TGTGCCAGCAGTGGACAGGGGGCGCATCAGCCCCAGCATTTT
CASSGQGAHQPQHF
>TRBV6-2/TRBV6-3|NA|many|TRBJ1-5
TGTGCCAGCAGTTACTGGGCGGACAATCAGCCCCAGCATTTT
CASSYWADNQPQHF
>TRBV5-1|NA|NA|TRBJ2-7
TGCGCCAGCAGCGATTCAACACGCCTGGGTTACGAGCAGTACTTC
CASSDSTRLGYEQYF
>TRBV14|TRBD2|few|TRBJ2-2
TGTGCCAGCAGCCGGACTAGCGGGAGATCGAACACCGGGGAGCTGTTTTTT
CASSRTSGRSNTGELFF
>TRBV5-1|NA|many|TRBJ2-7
TGTGCCAGCAGCCCCGGGAGCTCCTACGAGCAGTACTTC
CASSPGSSYEQYF
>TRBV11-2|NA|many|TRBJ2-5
TGTGCCAGCAGCTTTCAGGGTTCGCAAGAGACCCAGTACTTC
CASSFQGSQETQYF
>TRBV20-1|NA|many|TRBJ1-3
TGCAGTGCTTCTACAGGGTCTGGAAACACCATATATTTT
CSASTGSGNTIYF
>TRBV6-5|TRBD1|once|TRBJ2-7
TGTGCCAGCAGTTATATCGGGACAGGGGGCTACGAGCAGTACTTC
CASSYIGTGGYEQYF
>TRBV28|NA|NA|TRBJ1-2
TGTGCCAGCAGCCCATCCCCTAACTATGGCTACACCTTC
CASSPSPNYGYTF
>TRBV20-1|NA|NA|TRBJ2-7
TGCAGTGCCAACCCCGAGGGGGGGCTGGGGGCCTACGATCAGTACTTC
CSANPEGGLGAYDQYF
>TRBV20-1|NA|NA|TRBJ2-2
TGCAGTGCTAGCGGTTTAGCGGTAGGGACCGGGGATCTGTTTTTT
CSASGLAVGTGDLFF
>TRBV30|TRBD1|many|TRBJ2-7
TGTGCCTGGTCCCCCGGGACAGGCTCATACGAGCAGTACTTC
CAWSPGTGSYEQYF
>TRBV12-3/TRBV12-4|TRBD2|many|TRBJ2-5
TGTGCCAGCAGTTTCGAGGGACTAGCGGGGGGCCAAGGGGAGACCCAGTACTTC
CASSFEGLAGGQGETQYF
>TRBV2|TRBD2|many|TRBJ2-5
TGTGCCAGCAGGATGGGACTAGCGGGCGAGCAGACCCAGTACTTC
CASRMGLAGEQTQYF
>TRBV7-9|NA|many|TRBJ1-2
TGTGCCAGCAGCTCGAAGCGTCAGGGAAGTTATGGCTACACCTTC
CASSSKRQGSYGYTF
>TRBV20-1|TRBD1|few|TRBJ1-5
TGCAGTGCTAGATCCCACCGTCGGGACAGGGGAATGGTAGGCAATCAGCCCCAGCATTTT
CSARSHRRDRGMVGNQPQHF
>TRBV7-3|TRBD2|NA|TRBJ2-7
TGTGCCAGCCTTCCTACTAGCGGACCCTACGAGCAGTACTTC
CASLPTSGPYEQYF
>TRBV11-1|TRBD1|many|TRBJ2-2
TGTGTCAGCAGCCGCACAACAGGGGAGGGGGAGCTGTTTTTT
CVSSRTTGEGELFF
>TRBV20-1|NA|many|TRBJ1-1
TGCAGTGCAAAAACAGGAAACCTCATGAACACTGAAGCTTTCTTT
CSAKTGNLMNTEAFF
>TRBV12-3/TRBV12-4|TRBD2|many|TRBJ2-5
TGTGCCAGCAGTTTAGGACTTGGGACTAGCGGGGGCCGATATCAAGAGACCCAGTACTTC
CASSLGLGTSGGRYQETQYF
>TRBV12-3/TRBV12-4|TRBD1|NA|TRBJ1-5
TGTGCCAGCAGTTCCGCCTACGGGACAGACTCCGGGAGCAATCAGCCCCAGCATTTT
CASSSAYGTDSGSNQPQHF
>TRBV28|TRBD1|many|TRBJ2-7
TGTGCCAGCAGTCAAATTCCGGGACAGGGGTACGAGCAGTACTTC
CASSQIPGQGYEQYF
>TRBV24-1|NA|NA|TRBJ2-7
TGTGCCACCAGTGCTCTACAAGGGGGGACCTACGAGCAGTACTTC
CATSALQGGTYEQYF
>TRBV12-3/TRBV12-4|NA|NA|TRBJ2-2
TGTGCCAGCACCCGGACGGGGGTTGACGGGGAGCTGTTTTTT
CASTRTGVDGELFF
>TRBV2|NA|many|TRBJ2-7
TGTGCCAGCAGTGCTTTATCGTCGACTTCTCGCGAGCAGTACTTC
CASSALSSTSREQYF
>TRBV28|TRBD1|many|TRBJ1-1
TGTGCCAGCAGTAGGACAGGGGGAAGCACTGAAGCTTTCTTT
CASSRTGGSTEAFF
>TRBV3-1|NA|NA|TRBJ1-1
TGTGCCAGCAGCCAGGCCGGCTCCGCGGGGACTGAAGCTTTCTTT
CASSQAGSAGTEAFF
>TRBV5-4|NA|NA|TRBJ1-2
TGTGCCAGCAGCTTCTTCGGGGCAGGGTGGGATGGCTACACCTTC
CASSFFGAGWDGYTF
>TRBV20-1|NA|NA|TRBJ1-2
TGCAGTGCTAGAGATTGGAAGGGTAGCGGGGGGTATGGCTACACCTTC
CSARDWKGSGGYGYTF
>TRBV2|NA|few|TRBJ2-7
TGTGCCAGCAGTGGGGTACTTCGAACAGGAGATTACGAGCAGTACTTC
CASSGVLRTGDYEQYF
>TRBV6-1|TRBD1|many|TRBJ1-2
TGTGCCAGCAGTGGCTCCGGGAGGGGGCACGGCTACACCTTC
CASSGSGRGHGYTF
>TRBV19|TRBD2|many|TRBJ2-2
TGTGCCAGTAGTACGGGACTAGTCTCGAACACCGGGGAGCTGTTTTTT
CASSTGLVSNTGELFF
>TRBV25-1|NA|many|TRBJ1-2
TGTGCCAGCAGTACAATTCGGACCTATGGCTACACCTTC
CASSTIRTYGYTF
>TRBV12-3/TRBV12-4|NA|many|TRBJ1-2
TGTGCCAGCGCCACCTCCGGGGGAGGCCGTAACTATGGCTACACCTTC
CASATSGGGRNYGYTF
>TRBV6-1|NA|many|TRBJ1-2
TGTGCCAGCAGTGAAATCACCTACGCACCGGGGGGCTACACCTTC
CASSEITYAPGGYTF
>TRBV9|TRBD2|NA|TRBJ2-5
TGTGCCAGCAGCGCCTCTGGTCGGGGGGGAGAGGGGGAGACCCAGTACTTC
CASSASGRGGEGETQYF
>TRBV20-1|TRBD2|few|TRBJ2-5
TGCAGTGCTAGTGTTAGCGGGAGTGTGAGGGAGACCCAGTACTTC
CSASVSGSVRETQYF
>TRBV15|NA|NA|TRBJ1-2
TGTGCCACCAGCAGAGAAGGGGGGATCTATGGCTACACCTTC
CATSREGGIYGYTF
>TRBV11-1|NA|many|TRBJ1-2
TGTGCCAGCAGCTTATCCCAGGGCTCCATCTTCGACTTC
CASSLSQGSIFDF
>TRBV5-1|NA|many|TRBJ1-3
TGCGCCAGCAGTGCCGAAATTGGAAACACCATATATTTT
CASSAEIGNTIYF